This TCR beta chain was documented in a study of OX40 agonist ivuxolimab in advanced cancers. At the level of the whole study: Ivuxolimab was a fully human IgG2 agonistic monoclonal antibody targeting the costimulatory receptor OX40 (CD134). The monotherapy dose-escalation portion (N = 52 patients) of the phase I ivuxolimab trial is reported in the paper. The purpose of peripheral TCRbeta sequencing was to test whether ivuxolimab changed TCR sequence diversity and led to clonal T-cell expansion. Of the roughly 53 patients in dose escalation, around 20 had hepatocellular carcinoma, about 15 had melanoma, 9 had renal cell carcinoma and 9 had head and neck cancer. In the dose-escalation cohort, around four fifths of patients were male, and the mean age was approximately 60 years, with a range of about 23 to 85. Partial responses occurred in three dose-escalation patients: two with cutaneous melanoma and one with hepatocellular carcinoma. Patients were allowed to have had prior anti-PD-1, anti-PD-L1 or anti-CTLA-4 therapy, and approximately 40% of the dose-escalation patients had been treated with checkpoint inhibitors. Intravenous ivuxolimab was administered to patients every 2 weeks at six dose levels: 0.01, 0.1, 0.3, 1.5, 3 and 10 mg/kg. Results and caveats for the whole study, not just this receptor: After ivuxolimab, expanded clones were on average more numerous among CD8+ T cells than among CD4+ T cells. Partial responders in the 0.1-3.0 mg/kg groups had among the lowest normalized peripheral clonal expansion, especially among CD8+ T cells. The antigen specificity of the clonally expanded peripheral T cells was not determined. Low levels of normalized T-cell clonal expansion were also seen in some patients who did not respond. At doses of 0.1 to 3.0 mg/kg, clonal expansion of both CD4+ and CD8+ T cells in blood was seen between baseline and week 6.

Patients with autoimmune disease history or receiving systemic immunosuppression were excluded from the trial. Peripheral blood for TCR sequencing was collected from all dose cohorts at baseline, on cycle 4 day 1, and on cycle 7 day 1. The samples were drawn from a first-in-human, open-label, multicenter phase I dose-escalation trial of ivuxolimab. Adults with locally advanced or metastatic melanoma, renal cell, hepatocellular, or head and neck squamous cell carcinoma were enrolled in the trial. Before TCR sequencing, CD4+ T cells and CD8+ T cells from peripheral blood were sorted into separate populations. As for this clone: The specificity of this receptor is unknown. The input lacks base qualities; no much larger clone sits a single base away.

Relative to germline, V is 0 bases shorter and J is 6 bases shorter, with 11 bases between their ends. The germline V gene encodes CDR1 MNHEY and CDR2 SVGAGI. The CDR3 contains 14 residues, cysteine and phenylalanine counted. Here the CDR3 DNA is all that survives: 42 bases in frame from base 1. To sequence the TCRbeta CDR3 region, genomic DNA was isolated from the sorted cells. The immunoSEQ Assay was used to sequence the TCRbeta CDR3 regions. TCRdb took this table from immuneACCESS and kept in-frame rearrangements with V and J called. Such tables lack part of the clones; where checked against another copy, unresolved V genes explain under half of the gap, and the rest is unexplained. Here the sample has about 100,000 clones; 70% to 90% occur a single time. Clones ranked in the top ten supply 0.15% to 0.2% of the sample.

This TCR was recovered from an adult with an advanced solid tumor such as melanoma, head and neck, liver or kidney cancer. The rearrangement combines TRBV6-5 with TRBJ1-1; the D gene cannot be named for sure. The sample was CD4+ or CD8+ T cells sorted from blood, taken in a trial of the OX40 agonist ivuxolimab. The DNA sequence is TGTGCCAGCAGTTACTCGACCCCGAGGGCTGAAGCTTTCTTT. Its coded protein is CASSYSTPRAEAFF.